Here is one T cell receptor (beta chain) with its context. Trimming removed 1 base from V and 12 bases from J; junction bases left unmatched: 8. The CDR3 extends over 13 amino acids. This record comes from a study of T cell responses to AZD1222 COVID-19 vaccine. TCRdb's copy holds only in-frame clones and misses some; the assay was immunoSEQ multiplex PCR. The data contain approximately 120,000 clones, 85% to 90% of them seen just once; the ten biggest clones take up 25% to 30%. The receptor comes from an adult in good health. The chain is built from TRBV12-3 or TRBV12-4 and TRBJ1-1; 7 bases line up with TRBD1. The sample here was peripheral blood, taken on day 0 of AZD1222 vaccination. The CDR3 sequence: CASSLGTGGASFF. CDR3 bases: TGTGCCAGCAGTTTAGGGACAGGCGGTGCGTCTTTCTTT.